This T cell receptor beta chain was documented in a study of T cell responses to AZD1222 COVID-19 vaccine. Study-level results: Spike regions recognized by vaccine-associated CD4 TCRs spanned the protein, led by 160-218 and 743-854. Among the donors, most were white British and more were female, and clonal diversity was possibly underestimated. Baseline seropositivity characterized only six AZD1222 recipients.

Germline V CDR1 and CDR2: SEHNR, FQNEAQ (reference sequence). This CDR3 is 16 amino acids long. V was shortened by 4 bases and J by 3 bases, with 13 bases between the two germline ends. This clone was seen a handful of times. The antigen remains unidentified. Using immunoSEQ multiplex PCR, the repertoire was profiled, and TCRdb retains in-frame clones only, with some absent. The sample consists of tens of thousands of clones, 88% of them appearing once. This receptor was taken from an adult who received the MenACWY meningococcal vaccine as a control. Sequences were derived from peripheral blood, sampled 28 days after the second dose of the MenACWY control vaccine. The chain carries TRBV7-9 and TRBJ1-6, with D possibly TRBD1 on 6 matching bases. The CDR3 DNA reads as TGTGCCAGCAGCTCCAACCGGGACAACTATAATTCACCCCTCCACTTT. Its protein product is CASSSNRDNYNSPLHF.